This T cell receptor (beta chain) was profiled in a study of blood T cell repertoires in COVID-19. Study details: From T cells, B-cell-depleted T cells, or PBMCs came the material, which was cDNA or gDNA.

Authors' analysis steps: From reference gene primer amplification, estimates of nucleated cell counts were derived. Using immunoSEQ multiplex PCR, the repertoire was profiled, and TCRdb retains in-frame clones only, with some absent. V, J and clone size derive from that table, while D and trimming were established from the DNA sequence. Among over 200,000 clones, 70% to 85% were seen once, and the ten largest hold 1.8%. This CDR3 region has 16 residues. V was pared by 4 bases and J by 1 base, with 7 bases of the junction left unmatched. CDR1 MNHNS and CDR2 SASEGT come from the germline V gene. Participants, roughly 18 to 90 years old, spanned around 25 US areas.

The clonotype originates from a man aged 55 to 70 who had recovered from COVID-19. The genes are TRBV6-1 and TRBJ2-5; 9 nucleotides align to TRBD1. The sequencing sample was made of PBMCs or T cells enriched from blood (not recorded which). In DNA form, the CDR3 reads TGTGCCAGCAGTGTGGGGACAGGGAGTCCCCAAGAGACCCAGTACTTC. Amino acid sequence: CASSVGTGSPQETQYF.